This entry is about one T cell receptor (beta chain). The data derive from a study of blood T cell repertoires in COVID-19. Study as a whole: The cDNA or gDNA used as material had been derived from T cells, B-cell-depleted T cells, or PBMCs.

Using immunoSEQ multiplex PCR, the repertoire was profiled, and TCRdb retains in-frame clones only, with some absent. This table has roughly 180,000 clones, more than 75% appearing once. The CDR3 has 15 amino acids. Germline assignment: CDR1 SGHTA and CDR2 FQGTGA. The J segment lost 5 bases and the V segment lost 4 bases, leaving 7 bases of the junction unmatched. The rearrangement joins TRBV7-3 to TRBJ2-5, with TRBD1 matching over 10 bases. The sequencing sample was made of peripheral blood. The sequence was collected from a woman aged 45-65 years with COVID-19, enrolled during active disease. The CDR3 sequence is CASSSKPGQGETQYF. The CDR3 DNA reads TGTGCCAGCAGCTCTAAACCGGGACAGGGGGAGACCCAGTACTTC.